The rows below give T cell receptor beta chains drawn from one sample of a study of blood T cell repertoires in COVID-19. Using immunoSEQ multiplex PCR, the repertoire was profiled, and TCRdb retains in-frame clones only, with some absent. In the table there are about 240,000 clones, approximately 80% of which are singletons. Sequencing was done on a sample of peripheral blood. The receptor set was obtained from a woman aged 55-69 years with active or convalescent COVID-19. The CDR3 runs from the conserved cysteine through the conserved F or W. For some rows the clone size is stated as once, few or many, or as a class when expanded; others skip it.

clone_size	v_call	j_call	cdr3_aa
NA	TRBV11-3	TRBJ2-7	CASSLDQREGIYEQYF
NA	TRBV3-1/TRBV3-2	TRBJ2-7	CASSQAGAETIYEQYF
NA	TRBV11-2	TRBJ1-2	CASSLEGVSAGYTF
NA	TRBV4-1	TRBJ1-2	CASSQAIGTPNYGYTF
few	TRBV25-1	TRBJ1-1	CASSTLLAAFF
NA	TRBV9	TRBJ1-2	CAGSGRYQGGYTF
NA	TRBV15	TRBJ2-2	CATSRASQNTGELFF
few	TRBV19	TRBJ2-7	CASSTQGRNEQYF
few	TRBV29-1	TRBJ2-5	CSVASSVETQYF
NA	TRBV2	TRBJ2-2	CASSVKEPGELFF
few	TRBV28	TRBJ1-2	CASSLAGTGGTYGYTF
NA	TRBV15	TRBJ2-1	CATSRGQTGAYNEQFF
NA	TRBV28	TRBJ1-6	CASSLMGGDALNSPLHF
NA	TRBV2	TRBJ2-1	CASSDRFYNEQFF
NA	TRBV6-1	TRBJ2-1	CASSEGDMVVFF
NA	TRBV29-1	TRBJ2-5	CRFWRAGVKQETQYF
NA	TRBV19	TRBJ1-4	CASSTGTGARTNEKLFF